This T cell receptor (beta chain) was observed in a study of response to subunit inactivated influenza vaccine. Study-level results: T cells newly recruited by each seasonal influenza vaccination are few, the authors suggested.

In TCRdb, the RT-PCR reads were re-called with MiXCR into one record per CDR3 protein. The data show around 520,000 distinct CDR3 sequences, with about 25% seen just once and approximately 2% held by the top ten. This clonotype was found a few times. The antigen remains unidentified. The germline CDR1 and CDR2 sequences are DFQATT and SNEGSKA (reference sequence). The J segment lost 3 bases and the V segment lost 1 base, leaving 7 bases of the junction unmatched. This CDR3 region has 15 residues. Material: CD4+ T cells sorted from PBMCs, obtained 5 days after vaccination. The TCR was taken from a man in his fifties or sixties who received an inactivated influenza vaccine. The chain is built from TRBV20-1 and TRBJ2-7; 9 bases are shared with TRBD1. The DNA for the CDR3 is TGCAGTGCTAGAGCTCCGGACAGGGGTCTCTACGAGCAGTACTTC. Protein: CSARAPDRGLYEQYF.